These T cell receptor beta chains were read from a single sample in a study of T cells expressing NK-cell markers. TCRdb re-called the 5' RACE reads; one entry per CDR3 protein, DNA not given. This table lists about half a million distinct CDR3 sequences. Sample: blood T cells: a sorted CD56 or NKG2C T cell subset, CD4+ or CD8+ T cells, or bulk PBMC T cells (not recorded which). All receptors come from a woman aged 50 to 60 in good health. The CDR3 runs from the conserved cysteine through the conserved F or W.

TRBV11-2,TRBJ2-1,CASSRGTIPYNEQFF
TRBV5-1,TRBJ2-5,CASSSGQPQETQYF
TRBV15,TRBJ2-1,CATSIGAGVYEQFF
TRBV29-1,TRBJ2-1,CSVDIVSYNEQFF
TRBV19,TRBJ2-7,CASTSEGISHEQYF
TRBV7-8,TRBJ2-7,CASSLARGGGYEQYF
TRBV12-3/TRBV12-4,TRBJ2-2,CASSLVGQYTGELFF
TRBV19,TRBJ2-1,CASSPGSLGYNEQFF
TRBV4-1,TRBJ2-7,CASSQELGGGTIMYEQYF
TRBV20-1,TRBJ2-2,CSASPREGRTGELFF
TRBV24-1,TRBJ2-1,CATSDFPREVPQFF
TRBV4-2,TRBJ2-4,CASSQVQGIKENIQYF
TRBV3-1,TRBJ2-5,CASSQDRVQETQYF
TRBV20-1,TRBJ2-3,CSAPSPRGGDTQYF
TRBV5-1,TRBJ2-2,CASKFQGSETGELFF
TRBV12-3/TRBV12-4,TRBJ2-1,CASSPRGASGSSYNEQFF
TRBV2,TRBJ1-5,CASSGTADPPQHF
TRBV7-2,TRBJ2-3,CASSLGLLNTDTQYF
TRBV4-1,TRBJ2-1,CASSQSFRFLEQFF
TRBV5-1,TRBJ1-1,CASSLMGLSSPDTEAFF
TRBV24-1,TRBJ2-1,CATSGNQGSYNEQFF
TRBV7-9,TRBJ2-2,CASSSGPSGRAGELFF
TRBV4-1,TRBJ2-6,CATGVSGANVLTF
TRBV12-5,TRBJ2-7,CASGHGPYEQYF
TRBV12-3/TRBV12-4,TRBJ2-7,CASRMTSGATYEQYF
TRBV14,TRBJ2-1,CASSQTSGRAYEQFF
TRBV20-1,TRBJ2-4,CSATRGVSKNIQYF
TRBV11-1,TRBJ2-1,CASSLAQGSYNEQFF
TRBV19,TRBJ1-2,CASSGGGYGYTF
TRBV20-1,TRBJ2-3,CSARSSGRPDTQYF
TRBV7-8,TRBJ2-5,CASSPPRTSGSETQYF
TRBV15,TRBJ2-2,CATARGGRSTGELFF
TRBV20-1,TRBJ2-5,CSAAGGSETQYF
TRBV6-2/TRBV6-3,TRBJ2-1,CASSRGLATQDNEQFF
TRBV14,TRBJ2-3,CASSQVGGLGGGDTQYF
TRBV5-1,TRBJ2-7,CASSLVVTASIYEQYF